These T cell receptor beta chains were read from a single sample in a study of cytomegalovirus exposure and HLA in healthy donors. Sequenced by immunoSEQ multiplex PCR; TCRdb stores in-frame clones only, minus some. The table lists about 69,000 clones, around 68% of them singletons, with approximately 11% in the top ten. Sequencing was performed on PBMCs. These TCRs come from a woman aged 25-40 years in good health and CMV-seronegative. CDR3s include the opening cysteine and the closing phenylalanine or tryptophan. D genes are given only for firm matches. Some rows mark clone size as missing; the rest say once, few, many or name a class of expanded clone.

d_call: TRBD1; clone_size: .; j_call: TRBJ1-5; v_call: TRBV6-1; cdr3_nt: TGTGCCAGCAGTGAAGCATGGGACAGGGAGTACAATCAGCCCCAGCATTTT; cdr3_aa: CASSEAWDREYNQPQHF
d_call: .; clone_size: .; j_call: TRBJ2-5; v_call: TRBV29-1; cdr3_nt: TGCAGCGCTTTACCCGGGTCCCAAGAGACCCAGTACTTC; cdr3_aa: CSALPGSQETQYF
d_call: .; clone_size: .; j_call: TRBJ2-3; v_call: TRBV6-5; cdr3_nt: TGTGCCAGCAGGAGGACAGTTACTAGCACAGATACGCAGTATTTT; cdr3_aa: CASRRTVTSTDTQYF
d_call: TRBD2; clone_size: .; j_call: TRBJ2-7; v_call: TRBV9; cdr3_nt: TGTGCCAGCAGCCCCAACCGAGCGGGGGGTTACTACGAGCAGTACTTC; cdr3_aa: CASSPNRAGGYYEQYF
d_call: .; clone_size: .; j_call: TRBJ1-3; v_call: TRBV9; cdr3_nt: TGTGCCAGCAGCGTAGGTGGGGGGAGAAACACCATATATTTT; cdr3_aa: CASSVGGGRNTIYF
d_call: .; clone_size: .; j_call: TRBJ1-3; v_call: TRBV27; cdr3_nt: TGTGCCAGCAGTCCCCGGACAGCCGGAAACACCATATATTTT; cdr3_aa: CASSPRTAGNTIYF
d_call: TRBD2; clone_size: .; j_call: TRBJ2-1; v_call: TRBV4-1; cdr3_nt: TGCGCCAGCAGCCAAGGGCTAGCGGGGAGCTCCTACAATGAGCAGTTCTTC; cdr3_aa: CASSQGLAGSSYNEQFF
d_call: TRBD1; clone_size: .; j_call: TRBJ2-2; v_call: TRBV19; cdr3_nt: TGTGCCAGTAGTATTGGGGACAGGACCGGGGAGCTGTTTTTT; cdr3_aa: CASSIGDRTGELFF
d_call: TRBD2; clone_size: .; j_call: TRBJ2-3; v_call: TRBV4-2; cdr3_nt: TGTGCCAGCAGCCAAGCTGCGGGACTAGCGCCGAGCACAGATACGCAGTATTTT; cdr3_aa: CASSQAAGLAPSTDTQYF
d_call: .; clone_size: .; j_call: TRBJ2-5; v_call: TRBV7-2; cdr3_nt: TGTGCCAGCAGCACCCAGGGGAACGCGGAGACCCAGTACTTC; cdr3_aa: CASSTQGNAETQYF
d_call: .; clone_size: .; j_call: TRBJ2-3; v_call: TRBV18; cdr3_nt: TGTGCCAGCTCACCACGGGTGGGGCCTACAGATACGCAGTATTTT; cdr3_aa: CASSPRVGPTDTQYF
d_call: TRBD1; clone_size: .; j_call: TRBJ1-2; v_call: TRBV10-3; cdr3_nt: TGTGCCATCAGGGCCGGGACAGGGTATGGCTACACCTTC; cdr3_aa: CAIRAGTGYGYTF
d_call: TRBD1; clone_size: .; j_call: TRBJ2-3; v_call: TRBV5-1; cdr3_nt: TGCGCCAGCAGCTTAGACAGGGGGACTAGCACAGATACGCAGTATTTT; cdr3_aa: CASSLDRGTSTDTQYF
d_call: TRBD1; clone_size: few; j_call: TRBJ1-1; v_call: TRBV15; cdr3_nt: TGTGCCACCAGCAGAGATGAGGGGGCAACTGAAGCTTTCTTT; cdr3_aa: CATSRDEGATEAFF
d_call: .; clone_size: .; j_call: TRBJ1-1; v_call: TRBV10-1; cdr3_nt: TGCGCCAGCAGTGGGCCAGGGGAGTACACTGAAGCTTTCTTT; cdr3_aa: CASSGPGEYTEAFF
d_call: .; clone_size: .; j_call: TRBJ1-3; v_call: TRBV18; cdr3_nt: TGTGCCAGCTCACCACAGCCAGGGGGAAACACCATATATTTT; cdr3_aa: CASSPQPGGNTIYF
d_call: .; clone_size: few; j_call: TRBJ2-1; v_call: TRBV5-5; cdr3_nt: TGTGCCAGCAGCTGGGTGACAGACAATGAGCAGTTCTTC; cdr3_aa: CASSWVTDNEQFF
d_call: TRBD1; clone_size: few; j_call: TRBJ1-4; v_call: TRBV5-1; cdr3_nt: TGCGCCAGCAGCAAACAGGGGCCATCGAATGAAAAACTGTTTTTT; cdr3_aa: CASSKQGPSNEKLFF
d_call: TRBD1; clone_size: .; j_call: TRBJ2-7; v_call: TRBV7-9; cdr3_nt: TGTGCCAGCAGCATCAGAGGGACAGGCGATAACTACGAGCAGTACTTC; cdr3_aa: CASSIRGTGDNYEQYF
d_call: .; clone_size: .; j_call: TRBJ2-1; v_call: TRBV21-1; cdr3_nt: TGTGCCAGCAGCAAGACAGGGAGGAATGAGCAGTTCTTC; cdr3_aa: CASSKTGRNEQFF
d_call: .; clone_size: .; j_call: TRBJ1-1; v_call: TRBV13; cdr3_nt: TGTGCCAGCAGCTTAGATTCAGTCGGAGGGGCTGAAGCTTTCTTT; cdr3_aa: CASSLDSVGGAEAFF
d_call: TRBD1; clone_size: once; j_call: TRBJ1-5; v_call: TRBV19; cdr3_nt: TGTGCCAGTAGTAGGGACAGGGGCGGCAATCAGCCCCAGCATTTT; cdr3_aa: CASSRDRGGNQPQHF
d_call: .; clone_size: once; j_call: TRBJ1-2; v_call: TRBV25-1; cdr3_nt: TGTGCCAGCGGGGGGGGACGCTATGGCTACACCTTC; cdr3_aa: CASGGGRYGYTF
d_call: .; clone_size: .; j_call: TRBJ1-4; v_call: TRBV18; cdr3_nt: TGTGCCAGCTCACCGGGACATAATGAAAAACTGTTTTTT; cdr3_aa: CASSPGHNEKLFF
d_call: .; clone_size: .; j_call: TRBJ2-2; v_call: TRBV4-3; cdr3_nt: TGCGCCAGCAGCCATCCTGGAGTGCAGCTGTTTTTT; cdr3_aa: CASSHPGVQLFF
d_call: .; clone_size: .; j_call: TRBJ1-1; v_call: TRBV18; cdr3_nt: TGTGCCAGCTCACCGGACAAGAACACTGAAGCTTTCTTT; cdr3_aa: CASSPDKNTEAFF
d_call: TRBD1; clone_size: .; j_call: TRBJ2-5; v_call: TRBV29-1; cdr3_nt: TGCAGCGCCCGCCAGGGGGCAGGGGAGACCCAGTACTTC; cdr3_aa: CSARQGAGETQYF
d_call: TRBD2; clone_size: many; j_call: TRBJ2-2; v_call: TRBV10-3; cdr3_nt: TGTGCCACCCGGGGGGGGTCGAACACCGGGGAGCTGTTTTTT; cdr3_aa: CATRGGSNTGELFF
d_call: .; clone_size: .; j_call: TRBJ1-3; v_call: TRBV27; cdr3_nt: TGTGCCAGCTCCGACTTCAGCACCATATATTTT; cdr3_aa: CASSDFSTIYF
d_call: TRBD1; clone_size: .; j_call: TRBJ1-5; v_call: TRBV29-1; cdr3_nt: TGCAGCGTTCAAGTAGGGACAGGGGGGAATCAGCCCCAGCATTTT; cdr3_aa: CSVQVGTGGNQPQHF
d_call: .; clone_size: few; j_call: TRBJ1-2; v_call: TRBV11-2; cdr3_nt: TGTGCCAGCAGCCCGGGGAGCGGCTACACCTTC; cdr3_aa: CASSPGSGYTF
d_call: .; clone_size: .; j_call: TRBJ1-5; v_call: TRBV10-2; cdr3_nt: TGCGCCAGCAGTTGGGCACGTAGCAATCAGCCCCAGCATTTT; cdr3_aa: CASSWARSNQPQHF